The next 19 T cell receptor beta chains were all read from a single sample in a study of blood T cell repertoires in COVID-19. Only in-frame clones appear in the TCRdb table, and some are missing; sequencing was by immunoSEQ multiplex PCR. The sample holds some 270,000 clones; about 87% are singletons and the top ten take approximately 3.4%. Sequenced: PBMCs or T cells enriched from blood (not recorded which). Receptors originate from a woman in her forties who had been exposed to COVID-19.

The V gene is TRBV12-5, the J gene TRBJ2-1; 7 bases are a match to TRBD1. CDR3 length equals 13 residues. CDR1 is LGHNT and CDR2 is FRNRAP in the germline V gene. J lost 4 bases, V lost 5 bases, and 2 bases had no gene match. CDR3 sequence: CASGTDRYNEQFF. The CDR3 DNA reads as TGTGCTAGTGGTACGGACAGGTACAATGAGCAGTTCTTC.

The chain recombines TRBV15 with TRBJ2-3; 7 bases align to TRBD1. This CDR3 has 16 amino acids. Per germline, CDR1 LNHNV and CDR2 YYDKDF (reference sequence). Trimming removed 5 bases from V and 0 bases from J; junction bases left unmatched: 8. As DNA, the CDR3 is TGTGCCACCAGCCTTCTCGTGACAGGGAGCACAGATACGCAGTATTTT. Its translation is CATSLLVTGSTDTQYF.

Written as DNA, the CDR3 is TGTGCCACCAGTGATCCCAGGGGGTACGAGCAGTACTTC. It codes for CATSDPRGYEQYF. The chain links TRBV24-1 to TRBJ2-7; 7 bases agree with TRBD1. V dropped 3 bases and J dropped 4; count of bases not matched to a gene: 2. Germline loops: CDR1 KGHDR, CDR2 SFDVKD. CDR3 size: 13 residues.

V and J are TRBV18 and TRBJ2-2; weak D call: TRBD1 (6 bases). This CDR3 is 15 amino acids long. The V gene's germline CDR1 is KGHSH and CDR2 LQKENI. The germline V and J ends were trimmed by 1 base and 3 bases, with 9 bases remaining between them. In DNA, the CDR3 is TGTGCCAGCTCACCACGACAGGTCTACACCGGGGAGCTGTTTTTT. Translated: CASSPRQVYTGELFF.

The chain links TRBV7-3 to TRBJ2-1; TRBD2 might be the D (6 bases). V lost 5 bases and J 0 bases, leaving 14 bases between the germline ends. The CDR3 runs to 16 residues. Germline CDR1 SGHTA, CDR2 FQGTGA. The CDR3: CASSPLAPSSYNEQFF. The CDR3, as DNA: TGTGCCAGCAGCCCTCTAGCGCCCAGCTCCTACAATGAGCAGTTCTTC.

The DNA of the CDR3 is TGTGCCAGCAGCCCGGGGGGGGGAGCATTGCAAAACATTCAGTACTTC. Translation gives CASSPGGGALQNIQYF. This chain connects TRBV5-4 to TRBJ2-4, with 8 bases aligning to TRBD2. Germline trimming cut 4 bases from V and 5 bases from J; bases unmatched to any gene: 11. There are 16 residues in the CDR3. Germline V gene lookup returns CDR1 SGHNT and CDR2 YYREEE (reference sequence). Full variable domain (remainder filled in from reference TRBV5-4 and TRBJ2-4): ETGVTQSPTHLIKTRGQQVTLRCSSQSGHNTVSWYQQALGQGPQFIFQYYREEENGRGNFPPRFSGLQFPNYSSELNVNALELDDSALYLCASSPGGGALQNIQYFGAGTRLSVL.

The genes are TRBV19 and TRBJ1-1, with D perhaps matching TRBD1 (6 bases). V lost 6 bases to trimming and J lost 5 bases, with 13 bases between them. This CDR3 has 13 amino acids. The germline V gene encodes CDR1 LNHDA and CDR2 SQIVND (reference sequence). The CDR3 DNA reads TGTGCCAGTAGCCAGACAGGTGAAACTGAAGCTTTCTTT. Translation: CASSQTGETEAFF.

V usage is TRBV24-1 and J usage is TRBJ2-5; no firm D call. Between the trimmed V and J ends, which lost 3 bases and 0 bases, there was a span of 10 bases. CDR1 is KGHDR and CDR2 is SFDVKD in the germline V gene. The CDR3 runs 15 residues. The DNA of the CDR3 is TGTGCCACCAGTGATCCCTATCCGTACCAAGAGACCCAGTACTTC. Amino acid sequence: CATSDPYPYQETQYF.

This chain connects TRBV28 to TRBJ1-6; 8 nucleotides agree with TRBD1. This CDR3 spans 15 amino acids. Germline CDR1 reads MDHEN; CDR2 reads SYDVKM. The V segment lost 3 bases and the J segment 6 bases; nucleotides outside the gene matches: 4. CDR3 nucleotide sequence: TGTGCCAGCAGTTTTCAGGGGGCTGGTAATTCACCCCTCCACTTT. Translated, it gives CASSFQGAGNSPLHF.

V is TRBV7-2 and J is TRBJ2-7, with 14 nucleotides matching TRBD2. J lost 4 bases, V lost 6 bases, and 8 bases had no gene match. CDR1 is SGHTA and CDR2 is FQGNSA in the germline V gene. The CDR3 has 16 amino acids. Written as DNA, the CDR3 is TGTGCCAGCAGACGACTAGCGGGGGGGCCCCAGTACGAGCAGTACTTC. Its protein is CASRRLAGGPQYEQYF.

The CDR3 sequence: CAWGKGQFWVEAFF. CDR3 nucleotide sequence: TGTGCCTGGGGAAAGGGGCAGTTTTGGGTTGAAGCTTTCTTT. This rearrangement joins TRBV30 to TRBJ1-1; the D gene is possibly TRBD1 (5 bases). This CDR3 is 14 amino acids long. CDR1 GTSNPN and CDR2 SVGIG come from the germline V gene (reference sequence). Trimming removed 5 bases from V and 7 bases from J, with 20 bases in between.

V is TRBV29-1 and J is TRBJ2-5; no reliable D call. The V gene lost 3 bases and the J gene lost 4 bases, with 6 bases spanning the gap. Germline V lookup: CDR1 SQVTM, CDR2 ANQGSEA. This CDR3 has 11 residues. The CDR3 sequence: CSVDSAETQYF. DNA for the CDR3: TGCAGCGTTGACAGTGCAGAGACCCAGTACTTC.

The genes are TRBV19 and TRBJ1-3; 8 bases fit TRBD1. V lost 5 bases and J lost 4; bases outside the gene matches: 4. From germline, CDR1 is LNHDA and CDR2 SQIVND (reference sequence). The CDR3 totals 14 residues. The CDR3 sequence is CASSPRDRGNTIYF. The DNA for the CDR3 is TGTGCCAGTAGTCCCCGGGACAGGGGAAACACCATATATTTT. Full variable domain (missing parts from reference TRBV19 and TRBJ1-3): DGGITQSPKYLFRKEGQNVTLSCEQNLNHDAMYWYRQDPGQGLRLIYYSQIVNDFQKGDIAEGYSVSREKKESFPLTVTSAQKNPTAFYLCASSPRDRGNTIYFGEGSWLTVV.

The rearrangement joins TRBV7-9 to TRBJ2-1; possible D gene TRBD1, 6 bases. This CDR3 region has 14 residues. CDR1 and CDR2 from the germline V gene are SEHNR and FQNEAQ (reference sequence). The V end was cut by 5 bases, the J end by 8 bases, with 16 bases between. In DNA, the CDR3 is TGTGCCAGCAGCCCAGGACAGCAAGGACATGAGCAGTTCTTC. It codes for CASSPGQQGHEQFF. Based on the CDR3 plus reference TRBV7-9 and TRBJ2-1, the full variable domain is DTGVSQNPRHKITKRGQNVTFRCDPISEHNRLYWYRQTLGQGPEFLTYFQNEAQLEKSRLLSDRFSAERPKGSFSTLEIQRTEQGDSAMYLCASSPGQQGHEQFFGPGTRLTVL.

The gene calls are TRBV19 and TRBJ2-7; TRBD1 matches at 7 bases. V lost 7 bases, J lost 6 bases, and 12 bases stayed unmatched. The CDR3 covers 14 residues. The germline CDR1 and CDR2 sequences are LNHDA and SQIVND (reference sequence). The DNA for the CDR3 is TGTGCCAGTATGAGGACAGGCCTTGGGGCCGAGCAGTACTTC. This translates into CASMRTGLGAEQYF.

The chain employs TRBV10-3 and TRBJ1-1; TRBD1 is a possible D gene (5 bases). V shed 2 bases and J shed 0 bases, with 13 bases lying between them. The CDR3 totals 16 residues. Germline CDR1 ENHRY, CDR2 SYGVKD. The CDR3, as DNA: TGTGCCATCAGTGAGAGTTTGGGGGGAATGAACACTGAAGCTTTCTTT. Its protein product is CAISESLGGMNTEAFF.

The chain has TRBV18 and TRBJ1-2; 7 bases fit TRBD1. J lost 1 base, V lost 0 bases, and 2 bases had no gene match. Germline V CDR1 and CDR2: KGHSH, LQKENI. CDR3 length: 15 residues. The CDR3 spells CASSPPGQSNYGYTF. Written as DNA, the CDR3 is TGTGCCAGCTCACCACCGGGACAGAGTAACTATGGCTACACCTTC.

The chain combines TRBV15 with TRBJ2-2, with D perhaps TRBD2 (5 bases). CDR3 length equals 15 residues. V lost 1 base to trimming and J lost 1 base, with 7 bases between them. Germline CDR1 LNHNV, CDR2 YYDKDF (reference sequence). The CDR3 region is CATSRAGMNTGELFF. CDR3 nucleotides: TGTGCCACCAGCAGAGCGGGGATGAACACCGGGGAGCTGTTTTTT.

This sequence joins TRBV7-2 and TRBJ2-3; 8 bases are shared with TRBD1. The germline gives CDR1 SGHTA, CDR2 FQGNSA. The J segment lost 3 bases and the V segment lost 5 bases, leaving 10 bases of the junction unmatched. The CDR3 spans 16 residues. The CDR3 here is CASSLPRTGRTDTQYF. The CDR3 region has the DNA TGTGCCAGCAGCCTACCGCGGACAGGGAGGACAGATACGCAGTATTTT.